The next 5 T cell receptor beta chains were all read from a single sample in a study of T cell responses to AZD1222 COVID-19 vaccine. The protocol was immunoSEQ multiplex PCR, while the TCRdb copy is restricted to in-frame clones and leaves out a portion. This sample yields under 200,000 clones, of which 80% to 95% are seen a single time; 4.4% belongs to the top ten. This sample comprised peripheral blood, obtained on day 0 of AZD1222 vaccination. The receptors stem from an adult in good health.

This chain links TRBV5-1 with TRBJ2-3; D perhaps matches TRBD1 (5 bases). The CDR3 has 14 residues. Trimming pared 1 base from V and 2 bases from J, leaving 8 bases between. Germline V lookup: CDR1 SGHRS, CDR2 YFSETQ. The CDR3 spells CASSLMGLTDTQYF. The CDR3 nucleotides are TGCGCCAGCAGCTTGATGGGGCTCACAGATACGCAGTATTTT.

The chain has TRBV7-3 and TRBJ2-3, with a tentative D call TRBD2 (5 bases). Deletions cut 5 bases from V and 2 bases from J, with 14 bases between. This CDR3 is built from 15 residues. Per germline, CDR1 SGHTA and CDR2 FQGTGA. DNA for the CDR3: TGTGCCAGCAGCACCGCCGGACTTGTCACAGATACGCAGTATTTT. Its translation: CASSTAGLVTDTQYF.

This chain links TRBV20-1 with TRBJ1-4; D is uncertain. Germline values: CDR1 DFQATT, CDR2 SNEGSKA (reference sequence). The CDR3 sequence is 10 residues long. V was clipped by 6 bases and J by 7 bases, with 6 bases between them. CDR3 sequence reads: CSAPGEKLFF. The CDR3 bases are TGCAGTGCCCCCGGTGAAAAACTGTTTTTT.

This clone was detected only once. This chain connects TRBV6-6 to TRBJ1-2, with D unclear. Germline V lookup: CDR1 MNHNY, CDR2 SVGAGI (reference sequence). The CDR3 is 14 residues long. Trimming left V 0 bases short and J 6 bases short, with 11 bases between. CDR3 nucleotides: TGTGCCAGCAGTTACTCGAGGGTTTCGGATGGCTACACCTTC. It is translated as CASSYSRVSDGYTF.

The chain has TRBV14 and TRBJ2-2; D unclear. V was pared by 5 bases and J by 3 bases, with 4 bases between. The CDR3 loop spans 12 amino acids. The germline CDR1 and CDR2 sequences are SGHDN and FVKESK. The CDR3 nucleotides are TGTGCCAGCAGCAAATACACCGGGGAGCTGTTTTTT. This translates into CASSKYTGELFF.